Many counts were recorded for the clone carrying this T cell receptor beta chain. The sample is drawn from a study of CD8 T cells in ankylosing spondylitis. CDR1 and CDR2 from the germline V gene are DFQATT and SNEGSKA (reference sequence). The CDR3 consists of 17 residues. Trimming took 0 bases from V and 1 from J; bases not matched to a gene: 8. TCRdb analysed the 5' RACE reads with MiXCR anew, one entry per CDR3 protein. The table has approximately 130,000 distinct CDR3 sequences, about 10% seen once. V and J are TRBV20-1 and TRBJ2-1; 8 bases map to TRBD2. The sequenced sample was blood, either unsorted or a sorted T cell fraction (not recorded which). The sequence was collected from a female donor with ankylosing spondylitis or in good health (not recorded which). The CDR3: CSARDHDGRGSYNEQFF. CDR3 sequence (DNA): TGCAGTGCTAGAGATCACGACGGGAGGGGGTCCTACAATGAGCAGTTCTTC.